This TCR beta chain stems from a study of cytomegalovirus exposure and HLA in healthy donors. The assay was immunoSEQ multiplex PCR, and TCRdb's table has in-frame clones only and misses some. Of 90,000 or so clones listed, 85% were seen once; the top ten hold about 20%. V shed 8 bases, J shed 4 bases, and the junction held 5 bases outside the gene matches. The germline V gene has CDR1 SNHLY and CDR2 FYNNEI. The CDR3 runs to 14 residues. The V and J genes are TRBV2 and TRBJ2-1; 10 bases match TRBD2. The receptor's source is a man between 18 and 35 years old in good health and CMV-seropositive. The sample comprised PBMCs. The CDR3 loop reads CASRSGRGYNEQFF. The CDR3 DNA follows: TGTGCCAGCCGGAGCGGGAGGGGGTACAATGAGCAGTTCTTC.